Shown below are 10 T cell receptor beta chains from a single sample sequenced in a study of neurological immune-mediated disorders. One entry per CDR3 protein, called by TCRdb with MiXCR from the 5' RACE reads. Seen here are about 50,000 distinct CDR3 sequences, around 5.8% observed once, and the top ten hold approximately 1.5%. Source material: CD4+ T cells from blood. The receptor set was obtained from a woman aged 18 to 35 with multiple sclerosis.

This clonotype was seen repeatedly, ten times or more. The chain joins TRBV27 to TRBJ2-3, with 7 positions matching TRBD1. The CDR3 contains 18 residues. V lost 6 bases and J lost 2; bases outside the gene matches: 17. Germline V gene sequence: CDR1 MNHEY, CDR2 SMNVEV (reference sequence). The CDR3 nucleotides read TGTGCCAGCAGCCGAAAAGGGAAGACAGGGCCCTACACAGATACGCAGTATTTT. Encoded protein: CASSRKGKTGPYTDTQYF.

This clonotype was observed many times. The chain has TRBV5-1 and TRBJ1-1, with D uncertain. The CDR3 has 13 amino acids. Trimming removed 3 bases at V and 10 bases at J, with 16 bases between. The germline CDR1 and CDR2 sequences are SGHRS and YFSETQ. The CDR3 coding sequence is TGCGCCAGCAGCTCGGAGGGAGTGAGTGGAGCTTTCTTT. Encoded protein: CASSSEGVSGAFF.

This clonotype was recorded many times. CDR3 nucleotides: TGCGCCAGCAGCCCGGCCTGGGGAAGCTCCTACGAGCAGTACTTC. Translating it yields CASSPAWGSSYEQYF. J is TRBJ2-7 and V is TRBV5-1, with D unresolved. CDR1 is SGHRS, CDR2 YFSETQ, per germline. The CDR3 runs to 15 residues. The germline V and J ends were trimmed by 4 bases and 0 bases, with 14 bases remaining between them.

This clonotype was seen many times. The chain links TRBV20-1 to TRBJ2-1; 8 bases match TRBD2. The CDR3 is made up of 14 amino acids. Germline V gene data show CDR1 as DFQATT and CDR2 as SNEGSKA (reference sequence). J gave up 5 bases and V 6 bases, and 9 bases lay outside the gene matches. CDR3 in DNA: TGCAGTGCACCGCCCGGGACTAGGAACAATGAGCAGTTCTTC. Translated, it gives CSAPPGTRNNEQFF.

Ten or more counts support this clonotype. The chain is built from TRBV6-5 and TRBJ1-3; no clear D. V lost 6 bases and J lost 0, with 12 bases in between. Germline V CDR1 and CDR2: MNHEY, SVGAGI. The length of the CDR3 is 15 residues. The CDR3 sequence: CASRSSGHSGNTIYF. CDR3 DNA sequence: TGTGCCAGCAGGAGCAGTGGGCACTCTGGAAACACCATATATTTT.

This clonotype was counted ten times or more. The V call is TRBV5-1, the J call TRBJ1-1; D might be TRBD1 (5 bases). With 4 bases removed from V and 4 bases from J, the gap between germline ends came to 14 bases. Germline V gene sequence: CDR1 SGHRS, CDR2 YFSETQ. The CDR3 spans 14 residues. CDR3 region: CASSPQGMSTEAFF. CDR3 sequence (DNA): TGCGCCAGCAGCCCCCAGGGTATGAGCACTGAAGCTTTCTTT.

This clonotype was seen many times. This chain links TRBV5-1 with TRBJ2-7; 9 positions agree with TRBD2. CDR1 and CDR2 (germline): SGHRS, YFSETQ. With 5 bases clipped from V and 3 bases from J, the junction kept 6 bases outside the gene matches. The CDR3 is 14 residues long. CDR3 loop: CASSPSSGSYEQYV. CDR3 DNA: TGCGCCAGCAGTCCCAGTAGCGGGAGCTACGAGCAGTACGTC.

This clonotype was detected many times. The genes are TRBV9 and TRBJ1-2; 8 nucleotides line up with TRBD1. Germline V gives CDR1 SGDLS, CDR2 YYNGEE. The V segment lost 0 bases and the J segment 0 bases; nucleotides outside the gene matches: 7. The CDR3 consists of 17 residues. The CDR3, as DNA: TGTGCCAGCAGCGTAGGTCCCTGGACAGGGACTAACTATGGCTACACCTTC. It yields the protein CASSVGPWTGTNYGYTF.

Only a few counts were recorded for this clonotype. CDR3 sequence (DNA): TGTGCTAGTGGATTTACCCTTGGACCCCAGGAGGACACCGGGGAGCTGTTTTTT. Its translation is CASGFTLGPQEDTGELFF. The V call is TRBV12-5, the J call TRBJ2-2, with a possible D match to TRBD2 (5 bases). The germline CDR1 and CDR2 sequences are LGHNT and FRNRAP. Deletions cut 6 bases from V and 3 bases from J, with 23 bases between. The CDR3 consists of 18 residues.

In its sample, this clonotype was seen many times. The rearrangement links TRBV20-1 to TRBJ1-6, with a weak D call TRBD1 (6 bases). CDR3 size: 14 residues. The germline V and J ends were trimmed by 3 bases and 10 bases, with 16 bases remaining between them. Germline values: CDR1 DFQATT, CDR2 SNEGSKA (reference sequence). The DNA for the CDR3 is TGCAGTGCTAGCCGGGGGGCGCAGGGGTCACCCCTCCACTTT. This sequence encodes CSASRGAQGSPLHF.